This T cell receptor beta chain was documented in a study of blood T cell repertoires in COVID-19. Overall study context: Whether acute or convalescent, the COVID-19 samples came from the United States, Italy and Spain. Sources were T cells, B-cell-depleted T cells, or PBMCs; the material itself was cDNA or gDNA.

This CDR3 contains 14 residues. Trimming took off 5 bases at V and 4 bases at J, with 10 bases between the two ends. The germline CDR1 and CDR2 sequences are SGHRS and YFSETQ. How the authors handled the data: Estimation of nucleated cell counts relied on the amplification of reference gene primers. Clones were sequenced by immunoSEQ multiplex PCR, and TCRdb holds only the in-frame ones, with some missing. V, J and clone size are those of that table, while D and trimming were read from the DNA. The sample records under 300,000 clones, approximately 79% being singletons. This chain links TRBV5-1 with TRBJ1-6; D remains ambiguous. The receptor was derived from a woman in her 40s with active or convalescent COVID-19. Sample: peripheral blood. The CDR3 sequence is CASREAGYNSPLHF. The CDR3 DNA is TGCGCCAGCAGGGAGGCGGGGTATAATTCACCCCTCCACTTT. Looking up the rest from reference TRBV5-1 and TRBJ1-6 gives the full variable domain: KAGVTQTPRYLIKTRGQQVTLSCSPISGHRSVSWYQQTPGQGLQFLFEYFSETQRNKGNFPGRFSGRQFSNSRSEMNVSTLELGDSALYLCASREAGYNSPLHFGNGTRLTVT.